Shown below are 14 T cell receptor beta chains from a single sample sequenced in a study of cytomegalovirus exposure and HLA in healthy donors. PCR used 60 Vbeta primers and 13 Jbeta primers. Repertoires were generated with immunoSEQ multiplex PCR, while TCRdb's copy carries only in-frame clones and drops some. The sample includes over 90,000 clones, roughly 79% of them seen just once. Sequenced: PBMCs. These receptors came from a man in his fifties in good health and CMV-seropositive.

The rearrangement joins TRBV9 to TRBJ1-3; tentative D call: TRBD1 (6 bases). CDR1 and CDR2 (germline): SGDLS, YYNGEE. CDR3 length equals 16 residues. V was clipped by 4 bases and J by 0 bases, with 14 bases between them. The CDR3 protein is CASSHKQGYSGNTIYF. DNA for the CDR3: TGTGCCAGCAGCCACAAACAGGGTTACTCTGGAAACACCATATATTTT.

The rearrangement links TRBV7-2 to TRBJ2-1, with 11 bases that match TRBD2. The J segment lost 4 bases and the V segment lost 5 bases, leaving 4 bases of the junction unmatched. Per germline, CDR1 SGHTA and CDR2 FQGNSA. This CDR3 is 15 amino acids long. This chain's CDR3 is CASSTGLAAYNEQFF. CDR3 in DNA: TGTGCCAGCAGCACGGGACTAGCGGCTTACAATGAGCAGTTCTTC. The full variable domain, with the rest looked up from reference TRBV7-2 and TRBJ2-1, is GAGVSQSPSNKVTEKGKDVELRCDPISGHTALYWYRQSLGQGLEFLIYFQGNSAPDKSGLPSDRFSAERTGGSVSTLTIQRTQQEDSAVYLCASSTGLAAYNEQFFGPGTRLTVL.

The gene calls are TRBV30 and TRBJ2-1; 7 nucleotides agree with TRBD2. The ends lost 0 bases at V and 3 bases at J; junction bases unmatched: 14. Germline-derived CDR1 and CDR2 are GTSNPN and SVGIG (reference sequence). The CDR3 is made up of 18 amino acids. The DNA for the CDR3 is TGTGCCTGGAGTGTAACACAGATACTAGCGCGCCACTACAATGAGCAGTTCTTC. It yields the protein CAWSVTQILARHYNEQFF.

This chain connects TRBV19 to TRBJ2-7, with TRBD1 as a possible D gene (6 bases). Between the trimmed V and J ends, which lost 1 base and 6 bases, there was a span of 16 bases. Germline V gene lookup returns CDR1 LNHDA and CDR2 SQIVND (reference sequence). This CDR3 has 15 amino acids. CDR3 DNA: TGTGCCAGTAGTATAGGGACAGCCCTATGGGGCGAGCAGTACTTC. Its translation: CASSIGTALWGEQYF.

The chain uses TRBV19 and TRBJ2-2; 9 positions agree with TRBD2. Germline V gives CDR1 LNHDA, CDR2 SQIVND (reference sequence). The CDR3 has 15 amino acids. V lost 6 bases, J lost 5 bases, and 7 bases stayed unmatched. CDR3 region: CASRTGTSLTGELFF. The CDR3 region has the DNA TGTGCCAGTAGAACCGGGACTAGCTTAACCGGGGAGCTGTTTTTT.

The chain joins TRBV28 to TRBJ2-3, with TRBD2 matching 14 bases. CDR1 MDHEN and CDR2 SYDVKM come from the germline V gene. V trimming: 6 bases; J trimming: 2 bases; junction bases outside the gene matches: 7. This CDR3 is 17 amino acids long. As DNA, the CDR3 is TGTGCCAGCAGCTCCGGGACTAGCGGGAGAGTCACAGATACGCAGTATTTT. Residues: CASSSGTSGRVTDTQYF.

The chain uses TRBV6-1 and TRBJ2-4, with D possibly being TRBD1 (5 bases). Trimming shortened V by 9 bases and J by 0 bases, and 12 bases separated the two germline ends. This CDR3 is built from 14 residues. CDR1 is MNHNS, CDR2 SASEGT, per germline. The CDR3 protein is CASSQGGAKNIQYF. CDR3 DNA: TGTGCCAGTTCTCAGGGTGGAGCCAAAAACATTCAGTACTTC.

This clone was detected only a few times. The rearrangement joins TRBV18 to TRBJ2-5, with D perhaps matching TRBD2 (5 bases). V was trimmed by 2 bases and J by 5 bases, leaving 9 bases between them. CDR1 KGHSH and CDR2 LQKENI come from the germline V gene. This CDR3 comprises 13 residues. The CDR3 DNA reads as TGTGCCAGCTCACCATCTGAGCGGGAGACCCAGTACTTC. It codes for CASSPSERETQYF.

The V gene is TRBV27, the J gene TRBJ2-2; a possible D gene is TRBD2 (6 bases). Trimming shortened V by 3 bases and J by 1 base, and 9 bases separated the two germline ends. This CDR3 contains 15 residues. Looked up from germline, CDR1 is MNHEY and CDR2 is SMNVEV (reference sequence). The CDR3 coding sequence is TGTGCCAGCAGTTTCTGGGGGGAGAACACCGGGGAGCTGTTTTTT. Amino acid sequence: CASSFWGENTGELFF.

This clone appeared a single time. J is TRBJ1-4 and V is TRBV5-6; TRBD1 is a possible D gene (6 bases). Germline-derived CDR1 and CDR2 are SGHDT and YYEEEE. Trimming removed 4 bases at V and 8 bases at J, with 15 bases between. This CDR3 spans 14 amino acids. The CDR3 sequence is CASSIQGGGEKLFF. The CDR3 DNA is TGTGCCAGCAGCATACAGGGAGGGGGGGAAAAACTGTTTTTT.

DNA of the CDR3: TGTGCCAGCAGCTTATCGGGAGGAATCGCGGAGACCCAGTACTTC. Amino acids: CASSLSGGIAETQYF. The chain couples TRBV7-2 to TRBJ2-5, with TRBD2 identical over 7 bases. Germline CDR1 and CDR2: SGHTA and FQGNSA. This CDR3 region has 15 residues. Trimming at V came to 2 bases and at J to 5 bases, leaving 8 bases not matched to a gene.

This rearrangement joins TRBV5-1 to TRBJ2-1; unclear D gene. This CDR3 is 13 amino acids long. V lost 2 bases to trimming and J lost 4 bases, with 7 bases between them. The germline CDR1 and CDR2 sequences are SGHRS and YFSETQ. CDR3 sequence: CASSFTEYNEQFF. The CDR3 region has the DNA TGCGCCAGCAGCTTTACAGAATACAATGAGCAGTTCTTC.

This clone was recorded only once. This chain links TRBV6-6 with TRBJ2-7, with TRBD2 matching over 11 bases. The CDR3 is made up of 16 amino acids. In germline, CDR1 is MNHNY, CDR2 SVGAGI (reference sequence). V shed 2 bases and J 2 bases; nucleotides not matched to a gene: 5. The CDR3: CASSYGTSGPTYEQYF. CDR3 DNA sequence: TGTGCCAGCAGTTACGGGACTAGCGGCCCGACCTACGAGCAGTACTTC.

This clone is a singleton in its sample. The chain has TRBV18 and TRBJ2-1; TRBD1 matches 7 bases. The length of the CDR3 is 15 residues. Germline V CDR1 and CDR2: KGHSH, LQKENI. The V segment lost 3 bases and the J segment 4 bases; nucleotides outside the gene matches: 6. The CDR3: CASSPPQGEYNEQFF. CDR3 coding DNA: TGTGCCAGCTCACCTCCCCAGGGGGAGTACAATGAGCAGTTCTTC.